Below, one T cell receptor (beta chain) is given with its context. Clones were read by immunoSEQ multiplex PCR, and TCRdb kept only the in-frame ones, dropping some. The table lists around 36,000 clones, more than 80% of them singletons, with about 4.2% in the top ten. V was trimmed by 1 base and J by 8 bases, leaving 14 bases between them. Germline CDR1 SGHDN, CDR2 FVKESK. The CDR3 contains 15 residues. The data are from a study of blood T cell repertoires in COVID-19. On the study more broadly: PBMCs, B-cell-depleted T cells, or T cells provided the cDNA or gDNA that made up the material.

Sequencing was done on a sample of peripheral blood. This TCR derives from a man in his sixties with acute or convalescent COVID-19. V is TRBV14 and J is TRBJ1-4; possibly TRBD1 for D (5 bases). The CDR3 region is CASSQGGSLREKLFF. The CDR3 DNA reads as TGTGCCAGCAGCCAAGGGGGCTCGCTTCGGGAAAAACTGTTTTTT.